This TCR beta chain was identified during a study of blood T cell repertoires in COVID-19. Overall study: Samples of COVID-19 (acute and convalescent) were obtained from the United States, Italy and Spain.

The recovered donors of Cohort 3 showed two negative PCRs, clearance, or symptom resolution. Deletions cut 3 bases from V and 4 bases from J, with 6 bases between. Looked up from germline, CDR1 is SGHAT and CDR2 is FQNNGV. The CDR3 consists of 12 residues. Libraries were prepared by immunoSEQ multiplex PCR; TCRdb keeps only in-frame clonotypes and omits some of them. This sample has fewer than 300,000 clones, with about 93% found just once. The specimen was PBMCs or T cells enriched from blood (not recorded which). The receptor was isolated from a woman in her twenties or thirties who had recovered from COVID-19. The rearrangement links TRBV11-2 to TRBJ2-5; no firm D call. CDR3 in DNA: TGTGCCAGCAGCTTTTACGGAGAGACCCAGTACTTC. This translates into CASSFYGETQYF.